This T cell receptor beta chain was captured by sequencing in a study of shared clonotypes between healthy human individuals. General study points: Sequencing depth was expected to affect clonotype sharing among donors.

Adult donors, all healthy and HIV-negative, had no recent acute infections or vaccinations. Clones were sequenced by immunoSEQ multiplex PCR, and TCRdb holds only the in-frame ones, with some missing. The sample yields a few million clones, 92% seen once. CDR1 is KGHSH, CDR2 LQKENI, per germline. The V end lost 8 bases, the J end lost 0 bases, and 10 bases lay between the germline ends. This CDR3 has 14 residues. About this clone: Its antigen is as yet unknown.

This TCR was sampled from a man younger than 35 in good health. Some clones in this sample may be carry-over from other donors' samples. Sequencing used naive CD4+ T cells from PBMCs. Subset of the sample: CD45RA+ positively selected. This chain connects TRBV18 to TRBJ2-2, with D perhaps TRBD1 (5 bases). The CDR3 DNA reads as TGTGCCAGCAGACAGTCGTCGAACACCGGGGAGCTGTTTTTT. Amino acids: CASRQSSNTGELFF.